Each of the 14 T cell receptor beta chains below was sequenced from the same sample in a study of blood T cell repertoires in COVID-19 (dated by TCRdb to the early 2020s). Libraries were prepared through the immunoSEQ multiplex PCR assay. In its TCRdb copy, this immuneACCESS table keeps in-frame sequences only and misses some clones. Where compared with another copy, unresolved V genes explain less than half of these, and the others have no known cause. Within this sample are 220,000 or so clones, with about four fifths of them counted one time only. In total, the top ten clones hold 6.8% of the sample. Sequences were obtained from PBMCs or T cells enriched from blood (not recorded which). These TCRs come from a woman aged 35 to 49 who had recovered from COVID-19.

The chain combines TRBV10-2 with TRBJ2-7; 13 bases agree with TRBD2. V lost 6 bases and J lost 4; bases outside the gene matches: 6. The CDR3 loop spans 15 amino acids. Germline-derived CDR1 and CDR2 are WSHSY and SAAADI. The CDR3 is CASRGTSGNPYEQYV. The CDR3 DNA follows: TGCGCCAGCAGGGGGACTAGCGGGAACCCTTACGAGCAGTACGTC.

The V and J genes are TRBV15 and TRBJ2-7, with 9 nucleotides matching TRBD1. The length of the CDR3 is 16 residues. V was clipped by 4 bases and J by 2 bases; unmatched bases: 9. The germline gives CDR1 LNHNV, CDR2 YYDKDF (reference sequence). The CDR3 sequence is CATSTPQGALPYEQYV. Written as DNA, the CDR3 is TGTGCCACCAGCACCCCACAGGGGGCGTTGCCCTACGAGCAGTACGTC.

The chain couples TRBV18 to TRBJ1-5; 12 bases are a match to TRBD1. Germline trimming cut 2 bases from V and 7 bases from J; bases unmatched to any gene: 6. This CDR3 contains 16 residues. Per germline, CDR1 KGHSH and CDR2 LQKENI. CDR3 nucleotides: TGTGCCAGCTCACCATTCGGGACAGGGGGCGGACAGCCCCAGCATTTT. Protein: CASSPFGTGGGQPQHF.

V and J are TRBV30 and TRBJ2-1, with 9 positions matching TRBD2. Germline V gene data show CDR1 as GTSNPN and CDR2 as SVGIG (reference sequence). This CDR3 is built from 16 residues. The trim removed 3 bases at V and 7 bases at J, leaving 13 bases unmatched. CDR3 nucleotide sequence: TGTGCCTGGAGAGGCGGGAGGGCTTCAATAACAAATGAGCAGTTCTTC. Residues: CAWRGGRASITNEQFF.

J is TRBJ1-1 and V is TRBV2, with 11 bases aligning to TRBD1. Germline V gives CDR1 SNHLY, CDR2 FYNNEI. Unmatched junction bases numbered 12, after V lost 4 bases and J lost 5 bases. This CDR3 contains 17 residues. The CDR3 DNA is TGTGCCAGCAGTGTGATGGGACAGGGGGTCGGGGGGACTGAAGCTTTCTTT. Protein sequence: CASSVMGQGVGGTEAFF.

The chain is built from TRBV28 and TRBJ2-1; D may be TRBD1 (6 bases). Per germline, CDR1 MDHEN and CDR2 SYDVKM. The CDR3 totals 15 residues. V was pared by 5 bases and J by 3 bases, with 14 bases between. CDR3 sequence reads: CASSPGTGNYNEQFF. The CDR3 coding sequence is TGTGCCAGCAGTCCTGGAACAGGGAACTACAATGAGCAGTTCTTC.

The rearrangement links TRBV19 to TRBJ2-4; tentatively, D is TRBD1 (5 bases). Germline V gene data show CDR1 as LNHDA and CDR2 as SQIVND (reference sequence). V was trimmed by 2 bases and J by 6 bases, leaving 5 bases between them. This CDR3 comprises 12 residues. Here the CDR3 reads CASSIRGNIQYF. CDR3 coding DNA: TGTGCCAGTAGTATAAGGGGAAACATTCAGTACTTC.

The chain couples TRBV2 to TRBJ2-7; perhaps TRBD1 as D (7 bases). V lost 1 base and J lost 2, with 12 bases in between. CDR1 and CDR2 (germline): SNHLY, FYNNEI. The CDR3 has 15 amino acids. The CDR3: CASSEGGRGAYEQYF. In DNA form, the CDR3 reads TGTGCCAGCAGTGAAGGGGGCAGGGGGGCCTACGAGCAGTACTTC.

The genes are TRBV5-1 and TRBJ2-7, with TRBD2 matching over 9 bases. The V segment lost 3 bases and the J segment 5 bases; nucleotides outside the gene matches: 9. CDR1 and CDR2 (germline): SGHRS, YFSETQ. CDR3 size: 15 residues. CDR3: CASSSIAGVSNEQYF. In nucleotides, the CDR3 is TGCGCCAGCAGCTCCATAGCGGGAGTATCCAACGAGCAGTACTTC. Using reference TRBV5-1 and TRBJ2-7 for the parts outside the CDR3, the full variable domain is KAGVTQTPRYLIKTRGQQVTLSCSPISGHRSVSWYQQTPGQGLQFLFEYFSETQRNKGNFPGRFSGRQFSNSRSEMNVSTLELGDSALYLCASSSIAGVSNEQYFGPGTRLTVT.

In its sample, this clone was seen once. The rearrangement joins TRBV11-3 to TRBJ2-1, with 7 bases identical to TRBD2. Germline loops: CDR1 SGHNT, CDR2 YENEEA. This CDR3 is 17 amino acids long. The V and J ends lost 0 bases and 0 bases, in that order; junction bases with no gene match: 5. This CDR3 is CASSLESGGSSYNEQFF. In DNA form, the CDR3 reads TGTGCCAGCAGCTTAGAGTCGGGCGGGAGCTCCTACAATGAGCAGTTCTTC.

This sequence joins TRBV7-2 and TRBJ2-5; possibly TRBD1 for D (5 bases). Trimming removed 4 bases at V and 4 bases at J, with 19 bases between. This CDR3 is built from 16 residues. The germline V gene has CDR1 SGHTA and CDR2 FQGNSA. The CDR3 loop reads CASSYESGRVGETQYF. As DNA, the CDR3 is TGTGCCAGCAGCTACGAGTCTGGCAGGGTGGGAGAGACCCAGTACTTC.

V and J are TRBV27 and TRBJ2-5; the D gene is possibly TRBD2 (7 bases). V lost 8 bases to trimming and J lost 3 bases, with 19 bases between them. The germline V gene encodes CDR1 MNHEY and CDR2 SMNVEV (reference sequence). The CDR3 length is 15 residues. The CDR3 region is CASGGGALGEETQYF. DNA for the CDR3: TGTGCCAGCGGTGGGGGGGCCCTTGGCGAAGAGACCCAGTACTTC.

This chain connects TRBV30 to TRBJ2-2, with D uncertain. The CDR3 runs 13 residues. With 4 bases removed from V and 0 bases from J, the gap between germline ends came to 6 bases. CDR1 and CDR2 from the germline V gene are GTSNPN and SVGIG (reference sequence). The CDR3 DNA is TGTGCCTGGAAGCGTGCGAACACCGGGGAGCTGTTTTTT. Protein product: CAWKRANTGELFF.

This chain's CDR3 is CASSLLGRTEAFF. DNA for the CDR3: TGTGCCAGCAGTTTATTAGGGAGGACTGAAGCTTTCTTT. The chain uses TRBV12-3 or TRBV12-4 and TRBJ1-1, with D unresolved. The CDR3 extends over 13 amino acids. Deletions cut 2 bases from V and 5 bases from J, with 9 bases between.